This TCR beta chain was recovered during a study of T cells in localized non-small cell lung cancer. Study conclusions and caveats: The study detected a median roughly 61 of the top 100 tumor clones in adjacent lung. Only one tumor region was sequenced, so heterogeneity remains possible.

The CDR3 totals 14 residues. V lost 0 bases to trimming and J lost 7 bases, with 7 bases between them. Per the germline V gene, CDR1 is SGHVS and CDR2 is FQNEAQ. The method was immunoSEQ multiplex PCR; TCRdb's version includes in-frame clones alone and lacks a portion of them. Of about 41,000 clones listed, 83% are singletons. Details on this clone: As yet, its antigen is unknown.

The sample in question was PBMCs, obtained before any cancer treatment. The chain couples TRBV7-8 to TRBJ1-6; D unresolved. The receptor was derived from a man between 40 and 75 years old with stage II lung adenocarcinoma. The CDR3 reads CASSLARPNSPLHF. In nucleotides, the CDR3 is TGTGCCAGCAGCTTAGCCAGGCCAAATTCACCCCTCCACTTT.